A selection of T cell receptor beta chains follows, all from one sample in a study of shared clonotypes between healthy human individuals. TCRdb's table, derived via immunoSEQ multiplex PCR, lists solely in-frame clones and lacks some. The sample has over 2 million clones, 85% to 95% seen once. Source material: naive CD4+ T cells from PBMCs. Receptors were obtained from a man between 18 and 35 years old in good health. Some clones in this sample may be carry-over from other donors' samples. CDR3s include the opening cysteine and the closing phenylalanine or tryptophan. A D gene is named only where the DNA matches it firmly. Clone size is shown for a subset of rows, as once, few, many or a class of expanded clone.

V: TRBV19; D: NA; size: NA; J: TRBJ1-5; DNA: TGTGCCAGTAGTATTGTCAGGGATCAGCCCCAGCATTTT; CDR3: CASSIVRDQPQHF
V: TRBV4-1; D: TRBD2; size: NA; J: TRBJ2-3; DNA: TGCGCCAGCAGCCAAGGGGTAGCGGGAGGGGGAGATACGCAGTATTTT; CDR3: CASSQGVAGGGDTQYF
V: TRBV11-2; D: NA; size: NA; J: TRBJ2-1; DNA: TGTGCCAGCAGCTTACTCGCTAGCGCGAGCTCCTACAATGAGCAGTTCTTC; CDR3: CASSLLASASSYNEQFF
V: TRBV28; D: TRBD1; size: NA; J: TRBJ2-7; DNA: TGTGCCAGCAGTTACCTATGGGGACAGGGGATGTACGAGCAGTACTTC; CDR3: CASSYLWGQGMYEQYF
V: TRBV28; D: NA; size: NA; J: TRBJ1-1; DNA: TGTGCCAGCAGTTGGGGGCGAGGGGACACTGAAGCTTTCTTT; CDR3: CASSWGRGDTEAFF
V: TRBV29-1; D: TRBD2; size: NA; J: TRBJ2-7; DNA: TGCAGCGTAACGGGACTAGCGGGAGGGACGTTCTCCTACGAGCAGTACTTC; CDR3: CSVTGLAGGTFSYEQYF
V: TRBV11-2; D: TRBD2; size: NA; J: TRBJ2-7; DNA: TGTGCCAGCAGCCGGGGAGGGGCCTACGAGCAGTACTTC; CDR3: CASSRGGAYEQYF
V: TRBV7-3; D: TRBD1; size: NA; J: TRBJ2-2; DNA: TGTGCCAGCAGCCCGACGGGGACAGGGATCGGGGAGCTGTTTTTT; CDR3: CASSPTGTGIGELFF
V: TRBV27; D: TRBD2; size: once; J: TRBJ2-1; DNA: TGTGCCAGCAGATATAGCGGGAGCTCCTACAATGAGCAGTTCTTC; CDR3: CASRYSGSSYNEQFF
V: TRBV7-8; D: TRBD1; size: NA; J: TRBJ1-3; DNA: TGTGCCAGCAGCGGGACAGGGGGCTCGTCGTACACCATATATTTT; CDR3: CASSGTGGSSYTIYF
V: TRBV18; D: NA; size: NA; J: TRBJ2-7; DNA: TGTGCCAGCTCCCCAGCAGCAGGGCGCTACGAGCAGTACTTC; CDR3: CASSPAAGRYEQYF
V: TRBV19; D: NA; size: NA; J: TRBJ2-1; DNA: TGTGCCAGTGGGGCCCGAACGGGGTGGAATGAGCAGTTCTTC; CDR3: CASGARTGWNEQFF
V: TRBV19; D: NA; size: few; J: TRBJ2-2; DNA: TGTGCCAGTAGTATTTTATCAAACACCGGGGAGCTGTTTTTT; CDR3: CASSILSNTGELFF
V: TRBV28; D: NA; size: NA; J: TRBJ1-1; DNA: TGTGCCAGCAGTTCTCAGGGGTCCACTGAAGCTTTCTTT; CDR3: CASSSQGSTEAFF